This passage covers 14 T cell receptor beta chains from one sample sequenced in a study of lymphopenia after photon versus proton radiotherapy. Data came from immunoSEQ multiplex PCR; TCRdb stores just in-frame clones and leaves some out. This table has approximately 65,000 clones, around 90% appearing once. Sequencing used peripheral blood, obtained from a patient treated with proton-based radiotherapy. These receptor sequences come from a man older than 75 with esophageal cancer.

The chain uses TRBV2 and TRBJ2-7; 10 nucleotides match TRBD2. CDR3 size: 17 residues. J gave up 6 bases and V 3 bases, and 14 bases lay outside the gene matches. In germline, CDR1 is SNHLY, CDR2 FYNNEI. CDR3 DNA: TGTGCCAGCAGTGACAATCTAGCTCTAGCGGGGGTAGGCGAGCAGTACTTC. Translated, it gives CASSDNLALAGVGEQYF.

The V call is TRBV9, the J call TRBJ2-7; 7 bases are shared with TRBD2. V lost 4 bases, J lost 3 bases, and 16 bases stayed unmatched. CDR1 and CDR2 (germline): SGDLS, YYNGEE. The CDR3 is 17 residues long. The CDR3 bases are TGTGCCAGCAGCCCATTGTTGGGGGAGGCGGGGGACTACGAGCAGTACTTC. Encoded protein: CASSPLLGEAGDYEQYF.

The chain couples TRBV6-1 to TRBJ1-5, with a possible D match to TRBD1 (5 bases). This CDR3 comprises 15 residues. Trimming took 3 bases from V and 2 from J, leaving 11 bases between them. CDR1 and CDR2 from the germline V gene are MNHNS and SASEGT. The CDR3 here is CASSDRGYGNQPQHF. The CDR3 DNA is TGTGCCAGCAGTGATCGGGGCTATGGCAATCAGCCCCAGCATTTT.

The chain uses TRBV10-3 and TRBJ2-1; a possible D gene is TRBD1 (6 bases). The V end was cut by 4 bases, the J end by 10 bases, with 17 bases between. CDR1 is ENHRY and CDR2 is SYGVKD in the germline V gene. The CDR3 length is 14 residues. The chain's CDR3 is CAISVVAGGGEQFF. CDR3 DNA sequence: TGTGCCATCAGTGTGGTAGCTGGGGGCGGGGAGCAGTTCTTC.

The sample holds one count of this clone. V usage is TRBV6-4 and J usage is TRBJ2-3, with TRBD2 as a possible D gene (5 bases). The CDR3 consists of 13 residues. Trimming removed 3 bases at V and 6 bases at J, with 10 bases between. Germline V CDR1 and CDR2: MRHNA, SNTAGT. In nucleotides, the CDR3 is TGTGCCAGCAGTGATCGGGGATCCGATACGCAGTATTTT. This sequence encodes CASSDRGSDTQYF.

The CDR3 nucleotides read TGTGCCACACGCTCCGGGACAGGGAACACCGGGGAGCTGTTTTTT. Translating it yields CATRSGTGNTGELFF. V and J are TRBV19 and TRBJ2-2; TRBD1 aligns across 8 bases. The CDR3 covers 15 residues. V dropped 10 bases and J dropped 1; count of bases not matched to a gene: 8. Germline V lookup: CDR1 LNHDA, CDR2 SQIVND (reference sequence).

The chain employs TRBV4-1 and TRBJ2-7; D uncertain. V was pared by 1 base and J by 2 bases, with 12 bases between. This CDR3 comprises 15 residues. Germline V gene data show CDR1 as MGHRA and CDR2 as YSYEKL. The CDR3 DNA sequence: TGCGCCAGCAGCCAAGTGGTAGGGATGGCCTACGAGCAGTACTTC. Its protein is CASSQVVGMAYEQYF.

This clone has a handful of counts. The CDR3 region is CASSEVEESYNEQFF. The CDR3 DNA follows: TGTGCCAGCAGTGAAGTAGAGGAGTCCTACAATGAGCAGTTCTTC. The rearrangement uses TRBV6-1 and TRBJ2-1; the D is unclear. V lost 1 base and J lost 1, with 8 bases in between. The length of the CDR3 is 15 residues. Germline V gene lookup returns CDR1 MNHNS and CDR2 SASEGT.

The V and J genes are TRBV11-3 and TRBJ2-6; D not certain. Germline V lookup: CDR1 SGHNT, CDR2 YENEEA. The V and J ends lost 8 bases and 2 bases respectively, with 10 bases between them. The CDR3 totals 14 residues. The chain's CDR3 is CASAPAPGANVLTF. The CDR3 nucleotides are TGTGCCAGCGCCCCCGCCCCTGGGGCCAACGTCCTGACTTTC.

V gene TRBV7-9 combines with J gene TRBJ2-3; possibly TRBD2 for D (6 bases). Germline assignment: CDR1 SEHNR and CDR2 FQNEAQ (reference sequence). The CDR3 is 13 amino acids. Deletions cut 4 bases from V and 5 bases from J, with 10 bases between. The CDR3 region is CASSYGSIDTQYF. The DNA for the CDR3 is TGTGCCAGCAGCTACGGGAGTATAGATACGCAGTATTTT.

The V gene is TRBV7-2, the J gene TRBJ2-1, with D hard to call. The CDR3 extends over 14 amino acids. Trimming pared 1 base from V and 7 bases from J, leaving 11 bases between. Germline V gene data show CDR1 as SGHTA and CDR2 as FQGNSA. CDR3 nucleotides: TGTGCCAGCAGCTTAGTAGGGCTGGGGAATGAGCAGTTCTTC. Residues: CASSLVGLGNEQFF.

This sequence joins TRBV9 and TRBJ2-7; weak D call: TRBD2 (5 bases). Germline CDR1 and CDR2: SGDLS and YYNGEE. Deletions cut 0 bases from V and 4 bases from J, with 11 bases between. CDR3 length: 14 amino acids. The CDR3 sequence: CASSVVGEGYEQYF. The CDR3 coding sequence is TGTGCCAGCAGCGTAGTCGGGGAAGGGTACGAGCAGTACTTC.

This CDR3 reads CASSLSRDRSYEQYF. The CDR3 DNA is TGTGCCAGCAGCTTATCTCGGGACAGGTCCTACGAGCAGTACTTC. The V and J genes are TRBV11-1 and TRBJ2-7; 8 bases agree with TRBD1. CDR3 length: 15 amino acids. V gave up 2 bases and J gave up 1 base; unmatched junction bases: 4. Germline lookup yields CDR1 SGHAT and CDR2 FQDESV (reference sequence).

This chain connects TRBV5-5 to TRBJ2-3; D perhaps matches TRBD2 (6 bases). CDR3 length: 15 amino acids. V shed 1 base and J shed 3 bases, with 12 bases lying between them. Germline-derived CDR1 and CDR2 are SGHKS and YYEKEE (reference sequence). In DNA, the CDR3 is TGTGCCAGCAGCTTGTTGGGGGACTGGACAGATACGCAGTATTTT. Amino acid sequence: CASSLLGDWTDTQYF.